The 16 T cell receptor beta chains below all came from one sample that was sequenced in a study of blood T cell repertoires in COVID-19. The data were produced by immunoSEQ multiplex PCR, yet TCRdb's version contains in-frame clones alone and is incomplete. There are about 76,000 clones in the sample; about 81% occur only once, and 27% lies in the top ten. What was sequenced was peripheral blood. All receptors come from a human donor in a cohort sampled during active COVID-19.

The chain couples TRBV5-1 to TRBJ1-1, with D perhaps TRBD1 (5 bases). The CDR3 loop spans 15 amino acids. V lost 1 base and J 5 bases, leaving 15 bases between the germline ends. Germline V gives CDR1 SGHRS, CDR2 YFSETQ. CDR3 residues: CASSLNPRVGTEAFF. The CDR3 DNA sequence: TGCGCCAGCAGCTTGAATCCCAGGGTGGGTACTGAAGCTTTCTTT.

V and J are TRBV9 and TRBJ2-7, with 9 bases that match TRBD1. CDR1 and CDR2 from the germline V gene are SGDLS and YYNGEE. The CDR3 length is 15 residues. Trimming removed 4 bases from V and 3 bases from J; junction bases left unmatched: 8. CDR3 nucleotides: TGTGCCAGCAGCCTGGCGGTGACAGGGGGCTACGAGCAGTACTTC. Translated, it gives CASSLAVTGGYEQYF.

The chain is built from TRBV30 and TRBJ1-1; D might be TRBD1 (5 bases). In germline, CDR1 is GTSNPN, CDR2 SVGIG (reference sequence). Trimming took 4 bases from V and 7 from J, leaving 10 bases between them. The CDR3 has 11 amino acids. The chain's CDR3 is CAWTGRGEAFF. The CDR3 DNA is TGTGCCTGGACGGGGAGGGGTGAAGCTTTCTTT.

The J gene is TRBJ1-5, the V gene TRBV30, with 9 bases fitting TRBD1. J lost 3 bases, V lost 3 bases, and 6 bases had no gene match. The CDR3 runs 15 residues. CDR1 is GTSNPN, CDR2 SVGIG, per germline (reference sequence). CDR3 bases: TGTGCCTGGAGCAGAGGGACAGGGAACAATCAGCCCCAGCATTTT. It yields the protein CAWSRGTGNNQPQHF.

The rearrangement joins TRBV3-1 (or the pseudogene TRBV3-2) to TRBJ2-1, with 11 bases that match TRBD2. Looked up from germline, CDR1 is LGHDT and CDR2 is YNNKEL (reference sequence). Trimming removed 0 bases from V and 5 bases from J; junction bases left unmatched: 9. The CDR3 length is 18 residues. The CDR3 spells CASSQDAALAGVHNEQFF. CDR3 bases: TGTGCCAGCAGCCAAGATGCCGCACTAGCGGGGGTACACAATGAGCAGTTCTTC.

The rearrangement links TRBV7-9 to TRBJ2-2, with 10 bases matching TRBD2. The CDR3 totals 16 residues. CDR1 and CDR2 from the germline V gene are SEHNR and FQNEAQ (reference sequence). V was clipped by 4 bases and J by 2 bases; unmatched bases: 4. The chain's CDR3 is CASSSRTSGNTGELFF. The CDR3 DNA sequence: TGTGCCAGCAGCTCCCGGACTAGCGGTAACACCGGGGAGCTGTTTTTT. The whole variable domain, remainder taken from reference TRBV7-9 and TRBJ2-2, is DTGVSQNPRHKITKRGQNVTFRCDPISEHNRLYWYRQTLGQGPEFLTYFQNEAQLEKSRLLSDRFSAERPKGSFSTLEIQRTEQGDSAMYLCASSSRTSGNTGELFFGEGSRLTVL.

The rearrangement links TRBV24-1 to TRBJ2-3; 7 nucleotides agree with TRBD1. Germline assignment: CDR1 KGHDR and CDR2 SFDVKD. The CDR3 totals 15 residues. The V gene end was trimmed by 1 base and the J gene end by 6 bases; junction bases not matched to a gene: 6. DNA for the CDR3: TGTGCCACCAGTGATTTAGCAGGGGGATCGGATACGCAGTATTTT. Its translation is CATSDLAGGSDTQYF.

The chain has TRBV7-3 and TRBJ2-1; the match to TRBD2 covers 13 bases. This CDR3 has 15 residues. The germline V gene encodes CDR1 SGHTA and CDR2 FQGTGA. V lost 6 bases, J lost 4 bases, and 3 bases stayed unmatched. In DNA form, the CDR3 reads TGTGCCAGCAGTTTGACTAGCGGGGGGTACAATGAGCAGTTCTTC. Translation gives CASSLTSGGYNEQFF.

The chain uses TRBV12-3 or TRBV12-4 and TRBJ1-2; D not certain. CDR3 length: 12 amino acids. V lost 5 bases and J lost 5, with 9 bases in between. The CDR3 bases are TGTGCCAGCAGTCGGGGTCGGTATGGCTACACCTTC. It encodes CASSRGRYGYTF.

This clone has only a few counts. This chain links TRBV15 with TRBJ1-1, with 10 bases fitting TRBD1. The CDR3 contains 18 residues. Per the germline V gene, CDR1 is LNHNV and CDR2 is YYDKDF (reference sequence). The ends lost 6 bases at V and 1 base at J; junction bases unmatched: 14. CDR3 amino acids: CATRARRGQGSRNTEAFF. The CDR3 DNA sequence: TGTGCCACCAGGGCTCGAAGGGGACAGGGGAGTAGGAACACTGAAGCTTTCTTT.

This clone was counted many times. The V and J genes are TRBV7-3 and TRBJ2-5; tentatively, D is TRBD2 (6 bases). Trimming took off 0 bases at V and 2 bases at J, with 13 bases between the two ends. This CDR3 is 16 amino acids long. Germline assignment: CDR1 SGHTA and CDR2 FQGTGA. The CDR3, as DNA: TGTGCCAGCAGCTTAACGGGTCGGCGGGGACAAGAGACCCAGTACTTC. It is translated as CASSLTGRRGQETQYF.

V is TRBV4-1 and J is TRBJ1-3; tentatively, D is TRBD1 (6 bases). With 0 bases removed from V and 0 bases from J, the gap between germline ends came to 15 bases. Germline V lookup: CDR1 MGHRA, CDR2 YSYEKL. The CDR3 extends over 18 amino acids. The CDR3 region has the DNA TGCGCCAGCAGCCAAGAGGAACGGACAGCTCACTCTGGAAACACCATATATTTT. It translates to CASSQEERTAHSGNTIYF.

This clone was seen more than once but under ten times. The CDR3 here is CASSRLKETQYF. The DNA for the CDR3 is TGTGCCAGCAGCCGACTAAAAGAGACCCAGTACTTC. The rearrangement links TRBV3-1 (or the pseudogene TRBV3-2) to TRBJ2-5; a possible D gene is TRBD2 (5 bases). The CDR3 contains 12 residues. V lost 4 bases to trimming and J lost 3 bases, with 6 bases between them. Germline-derived CDR1 and CDR2 are LGHDT and YNNKEL (reference sequence).

Comments on this clone: Other DNA sequences in the sample encode the same CDR3. CDR3 sequence: CASSPDRNYGYTF. The CDR3 nucleotides are TGTGCCAGCAGCCCCGACAGAAACTATGGCTACACCTTC. This chain connects TRBV7-8 to TRBJ1-2; D may be TRBD1 (5 bases). V shed 5 bases and J shed 2 bases, with 9 bases lying between them. The CDR3 is 13 amino acids. Germline V CDR1 and CDR2: SGHVS, FQNEAQ.

The J gene is TRBJ1-3, the V gene TRBV9; D unclear. The CDR3 is made up of 15 amino acids. V lost 0 bases, J lost 3 bases, and 10 bases lay in between. Germline V CDR1 and CDR2: SGDLS, YYNGEE. CDR3 nucleotide sequence: TGTGCCAGCAGCGTAGGACGGGGTTTTGGAAACACCATATATTTT. The encoded protein is CASSVGRGFGNTIYF.

This clone has just a few counts. The chain uses TRBV4-1 and TRBJ2-7; unclear D gene. CDR1 MGHRA and CDR2 YSYEKL come from the germline V gene. The V gene lost 1 base and the J gene lost 2 bases, with 9 bases spanning the gap. The CDR3 length is 14 residues. CDR3 residues: CASSQGLATYEQYF. DNA for the CDR3: TGCGCCAGCAGCCAAGGACTTGCCACCTACGAGCAGTACTTC.